The 18 T cell receptor beta chains reported below all come from one sample, sequenced in a study of T-cell reconstitution after alpha-beta-depleted transplantation in children. The TCRbeta library incorporated unique molecular identifiers. TCRdb re-derived calls from the PCR reads in MiXCR, one entry per CDR3 protein. The sample comprises about 230,000 distinct CDR3 sequences, 9.7% of which are singletons, and approximately 5.4% rests with the top ten. Sample: PBMCs from the stem cell graft donor, taken from the stem cell graft. The receptors stem from a human donor who donated a stem cell graft to a child with SCID.

In this sample, this clonotype turned up a few times. This chain connects TRBV7-2 to TRBJ2-7, with D perhaps given as TRBD1 or TRBD2 (5 bases each). Germline values: CDR1 SGHTA, CDR2 FQGNSA. The V end was cut by 2 bases, the J end by 2 bases, with 7 bases between. The CDR3 is 13 residues long. This chain's CDR3 is CASSLLGAYEQYF. The CDR3 bases are TGTGCCAGCAGCTTACTGGGGGCCTACGAGCAGTACTTC.

This clonotype came up many times. The rearrangement links TRBV27 to TRBJ2-1, with 12 bases aligning to TRBD2. The CDR3 covers 20 residues. From germline, CDR1 is MNHEY and CDR2 SMNVEV (reference sequence). Germline trimming cut 7 bases from V and 6 bases from J; bases unmatched to any gene: 22. This chain's CDR3 is CASTQTPKTSGGPGSNEQFF. CDR3 bases: TGTGCCAGCACCCAGACTCCAAAGACTAGCGGGGGCCCGGGAAGCAATGAGCAGTTCTTC.

This clonotype has a count of ten or more. The V call is TRBV29-1, the J call TRBJ2-1, with D tentatively TRBD1 (6 bases). Between the trimmed V and J ends, which lost 0 bases and 12 bases, there was a span of 18 bases. This CDR3 is built from 14 residues. Per germline, CDR1 SQVTM and CDR2 ANQGSEA. The CDR3 spells CSVEDRRGGTTQFF. Here the CDR3 DNA reads TGCAGCGTTGAAGATCGGAGAGGGGGAACAACGCAGTTCTTC.

This clonotype appeared many times. The J gene is TRBJ1-1, the V gene TRBV5-1; unclear D gene. CDR3 size: 15 residues. Trimming took 2 bases from V and 3 from J, leaving 14 bases between them. The germline V gene encodes CDR1 SGHRS and CDR2 YFSETQ. CDR3 in amino acids: CASSFVPVGDTEAFF. CDR3 nucleotides: TGCGCCAGCAGCTTTGTGCCGGTTGGGGACACTGAAGCTTTCTTT.

This clonotype was seen at least ten times. The chain employs TRBV10-2 and TRBJ2-6; the D gene is possibly TRBD1 (5 bases). Germline assignment: CDR1 WSHSY and CDR2 SAAADI. The CDR3 is 16 amino acids. V was trimmed by 2 bases and J by 4 bases, leaving 12 bases between them. CDR3 nucleotide sequence: TGCGCCAGCAGTGAGGCCAGGGTAGCCGGGGCCAACGTCCTGACTTTC. The encoded protein is CASSEARVAGANVLTF.

This clonotype was found a few times. The chain joins TRBV7-3 to TRBJ2-2; D uncertain. Germline-derived CDR1 and CDR2 are SGHTA and FQGTGA. This CDR3 contains 15 residues. The V end was cut by 5 bases, the J end by 2 bases, with 12 bases between. In nucleotides, the CDR3 is TGTGCCAGCAGCCCGGCATCCATTAACACCGGGGAGCTGTTTTTT. Translating gives CASSPASINTGELFF.

This clonotype was detected many times. J is TRBJ2-3 and V is TRBV2, with unresolved D. The CDR3 covers 12 residues. V was clipped by 3 bases and J by 5 bases, with 6 bases between them. Germline CDR1 reads SNHLY; CDR2 reads FYNNEI. The CDR3 DNA reads TGTGCCAGCAGTGAGGTCAGAGATACGCAGTATTTT. It yields the protein CASSEVRDTQYF.

This clonotype has ten or more counts. The chain recombines TRBV27 with TRBJ1-6; TRBD1 aligns across 10 bases. Germline values: CDR1 MNHEY, CDR2 SMNVEV (reference sequence). V dropped 8 bases and J dropped 8; count of bases not matched to a gene: 6. CDR3 size: 14 residues. In nucleotides, the CDR3 is TGTGCCAGCGGGACAGGGGTGCGTTATTCACCCCTCCACTTT. Its protein product is CASGTGVRYSPLHF.

This clonotype was observed many times. The rearrangement links TRBV20-1 to TRBJ2-7, with 8 bases fitting TRBD2. The CDR3 runs to 12 residues. Germline V CDR1 and CDR2: DFQATT, SNEGSKA (reference sequence). Trimming removed 6 bases from V and 3 bases from J; junction bases left unmatched: 4. CDR3 protein: CSAKGTSYEQYF. Written as DNA, the CDR3 is TGCAGTGCAAAGGGGACTAGCTACGAGCAGTACTTC.

This clonotype came up many times. This chain uses TRBV20-1 with TRBJ2-6, with 9 bases that match TRBD1. Per germline, CDR1 DFQATT and CDR2 SNEGSKA (reference sequence). The CDR3 is 15 residues long. CDR3 nucleotide sequence: TGCACTCTCCGGGACAGGGCTCCCGGGGCCAACGTCCTGACTTTC. This codes for CTLRDRAPGANVLTF.

There are many counts of this clonotype. This chain uses TRBV20-1 with TRBJ2-7; 9 bases align to TRBD2. Germline CDR1 DFQATT, CDR2 SNEGSKA (reference sequence). The V segment lost 4 bases and the J segment 4 bases; nucleotides outside the gene matches: 5. CDR3 length: 13 amino acids. As DNA, the CDR3 is TGCAGTGCTATCAGCGGGGGGATTTACGAGCAGTACTTC. It yields the protein CSAISGGIYEQYF.

Ten or more counts support this clonotype. This chain connects TRBV5-1 to TRBJ2-1; weak D call: TRBD1 (5 bases). Per germline, CDR1 SGHRS and CDR2 YFSETQ. Trimming removed 2 bases at V and 0 bases at J, with 9 bases between. The CDR3 is 15 amino acids. CDR3 in amino acids: CASSLRGGSYNEQFF. The CDR3 region has the DNA TGCGCCAGCAGCTTAAGGGGTGGCTCCTACAATGAGCAGTTCTTC.

This clonotype was seen ten or more times. V usage is TRBV5-1 and J usage is TRBJ1-1, with D uncertain. The ends were cut back, 5 bases at V and 3 bases at J, with 5 bases in the middle. The length of the CDR3 is 11 residues. Germline CDR1 and CDR2: SGHRS and YFSETQ. CDR3 residues: CASRLYTEAFF. CDR3 nucleotide sequence: TGCGCCAGCAGGCTATACACTGAAGCTTTCTTT.

This clonotype was detected many times. The genes are TRBV5-5 and TRBJ2-2, with 8 bases fitting TRBD1. Germline V gene sequence: CDR1 SGHKS, CDR2 YYEKEE (reference sequence). V trimming: 4 bases; J trimming: 1 base; junction bases outside the gene matches: 6. This CDR3 contains 16 residues. In DNA, the CDR3 is TGTGCCAGCAGCGCCTCCGGGACAGGGAACACCGGGGAGCTGTTTTTT. Translating it yields CASSASGTGNTGELFF.

This clonotype was recorded at least ten times. The chain links TRBV7-2 to TRBJ2-1, with D unclear. CDR3 length: 13 residues. Trimming removed 5 bases at V and 5 bases at J, with 10 bases between. Germline V gene sequence: CDR1 SGHTA, CDR2 FQGNSA. CDR3 region: CASSLWMDNEQFF. For the CDR3, the DNA is TGTGCCAGCAGCCTTTGGATGGACAATGAGCAGTTCTTC.

The table lists this clonotype with many counts. This chain links TRBV20-1 with TRBJ2-5; TRBD1 matches at 8 bases. V lost 6 bases and J lost 2; bases outside the gene matches: 8. Germline V gene sequence: CDR1 DFQATT, CDR2 SNEGSKA (reference sequence). The CDR3 runs 14 residues. Here the CDR3 reads CSAEDRDRQETQYF. The CDR3, as DNA: TGCAGTGCGGAGGACAGGGACAGACAAGAGACCCAGTACTTC.

On this clonotype: A read error may be the cause here, since a much bigger clone is one base away. The chain is built from TRBV4-2 and TRBJ2-5; D is possibly TRBD2 (5 bases). Germline CDR1 and CDR2: LGHNA and YNFKEQ. The V end was cut by 2 bases, the J end by 2 bases, with 18 bases between. This CDR3 comprises 17 residues. The DNA of the CDR3 is TGTGCCAGCAGCCAATTCGCCGCCAGGAGGCCACAAGAGACCCAGTACTTC. Translated, it gives CASSQFAARRPQETQYF.

There are many counts of this clonotype. This chain uses TRBV5-1 with TRBJ1-4; D not resolved. V was clipped by 0 bases and J by 5 bases, with 14 bases between them. This CDR3 spans 16 amino acids. Germline V gene lookup returns CDR1 SGHRS and CDR2 YFSETQ. The CDR3 DNA is TGCGCCAGCAGCTTGGGCCGCTCAGGAGCAAATGAAAAACTGTTTTTT. Protein sequence: CASSLGRSGANEKLFF.